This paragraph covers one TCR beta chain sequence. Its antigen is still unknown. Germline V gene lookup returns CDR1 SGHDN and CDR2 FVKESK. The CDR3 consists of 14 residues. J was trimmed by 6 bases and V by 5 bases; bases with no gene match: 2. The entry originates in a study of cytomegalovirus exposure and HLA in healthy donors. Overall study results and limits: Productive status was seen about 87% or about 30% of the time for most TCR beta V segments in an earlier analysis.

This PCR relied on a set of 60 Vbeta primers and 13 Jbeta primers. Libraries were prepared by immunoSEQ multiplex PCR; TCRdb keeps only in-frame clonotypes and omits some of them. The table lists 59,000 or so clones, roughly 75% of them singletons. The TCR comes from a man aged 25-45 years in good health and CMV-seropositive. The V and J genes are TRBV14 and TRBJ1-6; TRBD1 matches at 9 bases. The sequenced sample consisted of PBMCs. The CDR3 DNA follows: TGTGCCAGCAGCAAGGACAGGGGTAATTCACCCCTCCACTTT. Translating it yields CASSKDRGNSPLHF.